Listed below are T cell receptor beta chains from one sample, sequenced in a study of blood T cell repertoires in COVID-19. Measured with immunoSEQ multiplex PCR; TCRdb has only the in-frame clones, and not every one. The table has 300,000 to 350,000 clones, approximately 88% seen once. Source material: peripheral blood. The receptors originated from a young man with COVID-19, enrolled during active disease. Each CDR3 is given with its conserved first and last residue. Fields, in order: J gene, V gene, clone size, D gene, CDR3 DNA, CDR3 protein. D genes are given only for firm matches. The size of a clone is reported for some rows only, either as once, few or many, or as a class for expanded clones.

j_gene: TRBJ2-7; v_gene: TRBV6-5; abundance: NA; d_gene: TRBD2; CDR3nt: TGTGCCAGCACCATTGGGGGGGAGTACGAGCAGTACTTC; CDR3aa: CASTIGGEYEQYF
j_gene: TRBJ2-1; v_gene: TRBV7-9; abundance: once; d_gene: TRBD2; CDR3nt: TGTGCCAGCAGCTTAGGAGCGGGGGGATTCTACAATGAGCAGTTCTTC; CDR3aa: CASSLGAGGFYNEQFF
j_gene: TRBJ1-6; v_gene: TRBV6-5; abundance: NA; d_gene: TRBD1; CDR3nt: TGTGCCAGCAGGGGACAGGGAGACAATTCACCCCTCCACTTT; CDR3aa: CASRGQGDNSPLHF
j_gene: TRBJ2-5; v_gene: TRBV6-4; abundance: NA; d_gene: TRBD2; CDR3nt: TGTGCCAGCAGTGACACGGGGGGGCCCGTGAAGACCCAGTACTTC; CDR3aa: CASSDTGGPVKTQYF
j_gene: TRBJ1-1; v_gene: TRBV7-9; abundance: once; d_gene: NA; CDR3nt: TGTGCCAGCAGCCCCTACCGGGGAGGGGCGAACACTGAAGCTTTCTTT; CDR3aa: CASSPYRGGANTEAFF
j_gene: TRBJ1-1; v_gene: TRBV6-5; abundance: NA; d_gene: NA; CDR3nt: TGTGCCAGCAGGCGACAGTGGGATTTGAACACTGAAGCTTTCTTT; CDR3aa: CASRRQWDLNTEAFF
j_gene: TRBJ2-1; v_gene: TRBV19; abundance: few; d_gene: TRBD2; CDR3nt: TGTGCCAGTAGTATAGGGACTAGATCCTACAATGAGCAGTTCTTC; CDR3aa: CASSIGTRSYNEQFF
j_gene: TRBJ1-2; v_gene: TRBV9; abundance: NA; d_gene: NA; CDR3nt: TGTGCCAGCAGCGTAGGGGTAGCTCGAGGCTACACCTTC; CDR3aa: CASSVGVARGYTF
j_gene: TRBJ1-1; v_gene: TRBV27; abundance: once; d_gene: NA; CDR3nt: TGTGCCAGCAATATAGGGGGGGCAAAAGGCACTGAAGCTTTCTTT; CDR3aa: CASNIGGAKGTEAFF
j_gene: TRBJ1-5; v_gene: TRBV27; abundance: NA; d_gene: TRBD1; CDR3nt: TGTGCCAGCAGTTTATCGACAGGGGGCAATCAGCCCCAGCATTTT; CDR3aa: CASSLSTGGNQPQHF
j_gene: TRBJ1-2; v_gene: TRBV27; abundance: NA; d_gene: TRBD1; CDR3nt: TGTGCCAGCAGTTCCCAGAATCCGGGACAGGGAGGCTACACCTTC; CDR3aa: CASSSQNPGQGGYTF
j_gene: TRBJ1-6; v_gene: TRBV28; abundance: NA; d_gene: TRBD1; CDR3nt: TGTGCCAGCAGTCCGGGACAGGGGGCGGGTAACAATTCACCCCTCCACTTT; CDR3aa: CASSPGQGAGNNSPLHF
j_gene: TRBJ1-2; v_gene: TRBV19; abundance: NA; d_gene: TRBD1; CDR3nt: TGTGCCAGTAGTCCGGGACAGAGAAACTATGGCTACACCTTC; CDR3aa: CASSPGQRNYGYTF
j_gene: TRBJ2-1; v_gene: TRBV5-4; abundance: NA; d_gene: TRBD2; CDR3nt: TGTGCCAGCAGCTTGGAACTAGCGGACTACAATGAGCAGTTCTTC; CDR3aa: CASSLELADYNEQFF
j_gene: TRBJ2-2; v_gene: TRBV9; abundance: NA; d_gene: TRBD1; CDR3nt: TGTGCCAGCAGCGCCGGGACCGGGACAGGGATGTACACCGGGGAGCTGTTTTTT; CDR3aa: CASSAGTGTGMYTGELFF
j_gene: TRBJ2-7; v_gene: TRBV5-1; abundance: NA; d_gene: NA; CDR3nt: TGCGCCAGCAGCCCAGGACAGGGAGGGACCTACGAGCAGTACTTC; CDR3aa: CASSPGQGGTYEQYF
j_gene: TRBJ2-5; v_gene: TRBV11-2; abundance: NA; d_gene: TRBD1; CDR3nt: TGTGCCAGCAGCACCCGACAGGGGGAGAAGACCCAGTACTTC; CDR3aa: CASSTRQGEKTQYF
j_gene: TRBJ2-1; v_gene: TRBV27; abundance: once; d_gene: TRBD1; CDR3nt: TGTGCCAGCAGTTTCTCCGGGACAGGGGTGCGCTACAATGAGCAGTTCTTC; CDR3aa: CASSFSGTGVRYNEQFF
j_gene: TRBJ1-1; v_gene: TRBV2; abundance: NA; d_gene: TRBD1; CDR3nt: TGTGCCAGCAGCCTGAGGACAGGGTGGTCTGAAGCTTTCTTT; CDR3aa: CASSLRTGWSEAFF
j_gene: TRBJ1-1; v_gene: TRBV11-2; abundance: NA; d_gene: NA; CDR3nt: TGTGCCAGCAGCCTATTTGGAGACACTGAAGCTTTCTTT; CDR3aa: CASSLFGDTEAFF
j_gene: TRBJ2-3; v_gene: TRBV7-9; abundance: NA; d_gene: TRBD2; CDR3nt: TGTGCCAGCAGCCTACTAGCGGGAGTGGGAGATACGCAGTATTTT; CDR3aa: CASSLLAGVGDTQYF
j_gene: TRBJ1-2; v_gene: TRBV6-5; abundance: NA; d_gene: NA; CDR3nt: TGTGCCAGCACAACAGAGTATGGCTACACCTTC; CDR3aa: CASTTEYGYTF
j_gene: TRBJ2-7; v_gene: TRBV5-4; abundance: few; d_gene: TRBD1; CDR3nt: TGTGCCAGCAGGCGGGACAGGGCGTCCTACGAGCAGTACTTC; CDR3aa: CASRRDRASYEQYF
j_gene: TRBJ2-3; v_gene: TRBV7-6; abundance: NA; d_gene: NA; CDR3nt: TGTGCCAGCAGCTCCCTAAACAGGGTTGGTGGGACAGATACGCAGTATTTT; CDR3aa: CASSSLNRVGGTDTQYF
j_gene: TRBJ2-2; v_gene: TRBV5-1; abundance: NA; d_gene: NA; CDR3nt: TGCGCCAGCAGCTTGGTAGTCACCGGGGAGCTGTTTTTT; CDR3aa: CASSLVVTGELFF
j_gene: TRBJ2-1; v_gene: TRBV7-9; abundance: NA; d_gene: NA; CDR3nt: TGTGCCAGCAGCTCCAGGTACAATGAGCAGTTCTTC; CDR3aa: CASSSRYNEQFF